Presented here are 32 T cell receptor beta chains from one specimen sequenced in a study of blood T cell repertoires in COVID-19. Repertoires were generated with immunoSEQ multiplex PCR, while TCRdb's copy carries only in-frame clones and drops some. The sample shows around 190,000 clones, more than 65% of them seen only once. Sequencing input: peripheral blood. The receptors were sampled from a human donor in a cohort sampled during active COVID-19.

The chain is built from TRBV2 and TRBJ2-5; 10 nucleotides line up with TRBD1. The V gene end was trimmed by 5 bases and the J gene end by 5 bases; junction bases not matched to a gene: 5. The CDR3 has 14 residues. The germline V gene has CDR1 SNHLY and CDR2 FYNNEI. Written as DNA, the CDR3 is TGTGCCAGCAGTCGACAGGGGGCGGTTGAGACCCAGTACTTC. Translation: CASSRQGAVETQYF.

The chain recombines TRBV6-5 with TRBJ2-3; D perhaps matches TRBD1 (5 bases). V lost 8 bases and J lost 1, with 10 bases in between. Germline V lookup: CDR1 MNHEY, CDR2 SVGAGI. The CDR3 covers 13 residues. The CDR3 bases are TGTGCCAGCCATTGGGGCGGCACAGATACGCAGTATTTT. Protein: CASHWGGTDTQYF.

This chain's CDR3 is CASSLRGGSGYTF. The CDR3 DNA is TGTGCCAGCAGCTTGAGAGGCGGTAGTGGCTACACCTTC. The genes are TRBV5-6 and TRBJ1-2; D gene uncertain. V gave up 1 base and J gave up 7 bases, with 11 bases separating them. This CDR3 region has 13 residues. CDR1 and CDR2 from the germline V gene are SGHDT and YYEEEE.

This clone was recorded once. The chain has TRBV5-1 and TRBJ2-1; 8 positions agree with TRBD2. V shed 0 bases and J 9 bases; nucleotides not matched to a gene: 8. Germline V CDR1 and CDR2: SGHRS, YFSETQ. This CDR3 has 15 residues. This CDR3 is CASSLASGSVGEQFF. As DNA, the CDR3 is TGCGCCAGCAGCTTGGCCAGCGGGAGTGTCGGTGAGCAGTTCTTC.

This chain connects TRBV7-2 to TRBJ1-1, with D hard to call. Germline values: CDR1 SGHTA, CDR2 FQGNSA. CDR3 length equals 12 residues. V was pared by 2 bases and J by 4 bases, with 5 bases between. The CDR3 sequence is CASSLFLTEAFF. The CDR3 nucleotides are TGTGCCAGCAGCTTATTTCTCACTGAAGCTTTCTTT.

The chain recombines TRBV15 with TRBJ1-5; 11 bases agree with TRBD1. Germline lookup yields CDR1 LNHNV and CDR2 YYDKDF (reference sequence). The V and J ends lost 0 bases and 3 bases, in that order; junction bases with no gene match: 4. There are 17 residues in the CDR3. This chain's CDR3 is CATSRERTGGYNQPQHF. The DNA for the CDR3 is TGTGCCACCAGCAGAGAGAGGACAGGGGGCTACAATCAGCCCCAGCATTTT.

The V and J genes are TRBV28 and TRBJ2-3, with D possibly matching TRBD1 (5 bases). This CDR3 has 14 residues. Germline lookup yields CDR1 MDHEN and CDR2 SYDVKM. V gave up 5 bases and J gave up 6 bases, with 15 bases separating them. The chain's CDR3 is CASSTTGPQDTQYF. CDR3 nucleotide sequence: TGTGCCAGCAGTACAACAGGACCTCAGGATACGCAGTATTTT.

This clone was seen just once. The V and J genes are TRBV29-1 and TRBJ2-1; 8 nucleotides align to TRBD1. Germline V gene sequence: CDR1 SQVTM, CDR2 ANQGSEA. Trimming cost V 6 bases and J 8 bases; bases outside gene matches: 15. The CDR3 has 15 amino acids. The CDR3 DNA sequence: TGCAGCGTACGTACAGACAGGGGATTTTCCCATGAGCAGTTCTTC. Protein: CSVRTDRGFSHEQFF.

The CDR3 nucleotides read TGTGCCAGCAGACGGGCTAGCGGGTCCTACGAGCAGTACTTC. Translation: CASRRASGSYEQYF. The V gene is TRBV11-2, the J gene TRBJ2-7; TRBD2 matches at 8 bases. Germline V gene lookup returns CDR1 SGHAT and CDR2 FQNNGV. The V and J ends lost 6 bases and 1 base, in that order; junction bases with no gene match: 5. This CDR3 comprises 14 residues. Complete variable domain (other parts from reference TRBV11-2 and TRBJ2-7): EAGVAQSPRYKIIEKRQSVAFWCNPISGHATLYWYQQILGQGPKLLIQFQNNGVVDDSQLPKDRFSAERLKGVDSTLKIQPAKLEDSAVYLCASRRASGSYEQYFGPGTRLTVT.

This clone was picked up a small number of times. This chain joins TRBV25-1 and TRBJ2-7; tentatively, D is TRBD1 (5 bases). Germline CDR1 is MGHDK and CDR2 is SYGVNS. There are 12 residues in the CDR3. Trimming stripped 3 bases from V and 4 bases from J, with 7 bases between. CDR3 region: CASSDRAYEQYF. In DNA, the CDR3 is TGTGCCAGCAGTGACAGGGCGTACGAGCAGTACTTC.

The chain carries TRBV21-1 and TRBJ1-5. TRBV21-1 is a pseudogene segment. The CDR3 has 15 amino acids. The CDR3 loop is CASSKGRGGNQPQHF. Written as DNA, the CDR3 is TGTGCCAGCAGCAAAGGTCGGGGAGGCAATCAGCCCCAGCATTTT.

The rearrangement joins TRBV3-1 (or the pseudogene TRBV3-2) to TRBJ2-4, with D possibly matching TRBD2 (6 bases). The CDR3 runs 13 residues. Germline V gene lookup returns CDR1 LGHDT and CDR2 YNNKEL (reference sequence). Trimming stripped 1 base from V and 9 bases from J, with 10 bases between. CDR3 DNA sequence: TGTGCCAGCAGCCAAGTCGTCGGGAGCATTCAGTACTTC. Translating gives CASSQVVGSIQYF.

The rearrangement uses TRBV28 and TRBJ1-1, with TRBD1 as a possible D gene (6 bases). Trimming pared 7 bases from V and 2 bases from J, leaving 11 bases between. CDR3 length: 13 residues. CDR1 is MDHEN and CDR2 is SYDVKM in the germline V gene. The CDR3 loop is CASIPRGNTEAFF. Written as DNA, the CDR3 is TGTGCCAGCATCCCCAGGGGAAACACTGAAGCTTTCTTT.

The chain employs TRBV6-6 and TRBJ2-7, with 8 bases aligning to TRBD2. Germline V gene lookup returns CDR1 MNHNY and CDR2 SVGAGI (reference sequence). The CDR3 has 15 residues. Unmatched junction bases numbered 7, after V lost 2 bases and J lost 4 bases. CDR3 region: CASSYGTRATYEQYF. CDR3 coding DNA: TGTGCCAGCAGTTACGGGACTAGGGCGACTTACGAGCAGTACTTC.

J is TRBJ1-5 and V is TRBV25-1; TRBD1 is a possible D gene (5 bases). The germline gives CDR1 MGHDK, CDR2 SYGVNS. Between the trimmed V and J ends, which lost 3 bases and 3 bases, there was a span of 9 bases. The length of the CDR3 is 14 residues. Written as DNA, the CDR3 is TGTGCCAGCAGTGACCGACAGTACAATCAGCCCCAGCATTTT. Its translation: CASSDRQYNQPQHF.

CDR3 DNA: TGTGCCAGCAGGGCCACCGGGACAGCTAATGAAAAACTGTTTTTT. It specifies CASRATGTANEKLFF. The chain is built from TRBV2 and TRBJ1-4; 7 positions match TRBD1. Losses at the gene ends were 6 bases for V and 3 bases for J; bases not matched to a gene: 7. This CDR3 comprises 15 residues. Germline V lookup: CDR1 SNHLY, CDR2 FYNNEI.

This clone has a handful of counts. This sequence joins TRBV4-1 and TRBJ1-1; 7 bases match TRBD1. CDR3 length equals 17 residues. Trimming took 5 bases from V and 0 from J; bases not matched to a gene: 12. CDR1 is MGHRA and CDR2 is YSYEKL in the germline V gene. The CDR3 region is CASSWGSTGALNTEAFF. CDR3 sequence (DNA): TGCGCCAGCAGCTGGGGATCTACAGGGGCTTTGAACACTGAAGCTTTCTTT.

Only a few counts were recorded for this clone. This rearrangement joins TRBV21-1 to TRBJ1-5; the table's D gene call, TRBD1, was not cross checked with the DNA. TRBV21-1 is classified as a pseudogene. The CDR3 length is 19 residues. This CDR3 is CASSQGWTGPTMSDQPQHF. DNA of the CDR3: TGTGCCAGCAGCCAAGGGTGGACAGGACCTACCATGTCCGATCAGCCCCAGCATTTT.

This clone was observed a single time. The chain is built from TRBV11-2 and TRBJ2-1; 11 nucleotides match TRBD2. V shed 6 bases and J 4 bases; nucleotides not matched to a gene: 5. The CDR3 length is 15 residues. Germline V gene data show CDR1 as SGHAT and CDR2 as FQNNGV. The CDR3 DNA reads as TGTGCCAGCAGAACACTAGCGGGAGAGTACAATGAGCAGTTCTTC. This translates into CASRTLAGEYNEQFF.

The rearrangement uses TRBV30 and TRBJ2-1; unclear D gene. The CDR3 has 13 amino acids. The V and J ends lost 2 bases and 0 bases respectively, with 5 bases between them. CDR1 and CDR2 (germline): GTSNPN, SVGIG (reference sequence). CDR3 DNA sequence: TGTGCCTGGAGTTATTTCTCCTACAATGAGCAGTTCTTC. Translation: CAWSYFSYNEQFF.

V is TRBV2 and J is TRBJ2-1, with TRBD2 identical over 8 bases. The CDR3 has 13 amino acids. Germline trimming cut 5 bases from V and 8 bases from J; bases unmatched to any gene: 5. Germline CDR1 reads SNHLY; CDR2 reads FYNNEI. Here the CDR3 DNA reads TGTGCCAGCAGTAGGGGACTAGAGGATGAGCAGTTCTTC. Residues: CASSRGLEDEQFF. Together with reference TRBV2 and TRBJ2-1, the CDR3 gives the full variable domain: EPEVTQTPSHQVTQMGQEVILRCVPISNHLYFYWYRQILGQKVEFLVSFYNNEISEKSEIFDDQFSVERPDGSNFTLKIRSTKLEDSAMYFCASSRGLEDEQFFGPGTRLTVL.

The chain is built from TRBV24-1 and TRBJ2-1, with 12 bases aligning to TRBD2. From germline, CDR1 is KGHDR and CDR2 SFDVKD. With 7 bases clipped from V and 4 bases from J, the junction kept 4 bases outside the gene matches. This CDR3 region has 15 residues. CDR3 region: CATRPGLAGYNEQFF. CDR3 DNA sequence: TGTGCCACCAGGCCGGGACTAGCGGGTTACAATGAGCAGTTCTTC.

The chain has TRBV27 and TRBJ2-6, with 8 nucleotides matching TRBD1. The V and J ends lost 2 bases and 3 bases, in that order; junction bases with no gene match: 12. In germline, CDR1 is MNHEY, CDR2 SMNVEV (reference sequence). The CDR3 has 19 residues. The chain's CDR3 is CASSLKMPQGAFGANVLTF. For the CDR3, the DNA is TGTGCCAGCAGTTTAAAAATGCCGCAGGGGGCTTTTGGGGCCAACGTCCTGACTTTC.

The CDR3: CASSPQLGQETQYF. The CDR3 DNA sequence: TGTGCCAGCAGCCCACAACTAGGGCAAGAGACCCAGTACTTC. The V call is TRBV11-1, the J call TRBJ2-5; possibly TRBD2 for D (5 bases). The CDR3 is 14 amino acids. V lost 5 bases and J lost 2, with 12 bases in between. Germline CDR1 reads SGHAT; CDR2 reads FQDESV (reference sequence).

V and J are TRBV6-5 and TRBJ1-1, with a tentative D call TRBD1 (5 bases). The CDR3 is 13 residues long. With 6 bases removed from V and 1 base from J, the gap between germline ends came to 9 bases. CDR1 and CDR2 (germline): MNHEY, SVGAGI. CDR3 DNA: TGTGCCAGCAGCAGGGTCCAGAACACTGAAGCTTTCTTT. Amino acid sequence: CASSRVQNTEAFF.

The V call is TRBV7-2, the J call TRBJ1-4; D uncertain. Germline V gives CDR1 SGHTA, CDR2 FQGNSA. Trimming took 5 bases from V and 6 from J, leaving 19 bases between them. The CDR3 extends over 16 amino acids. The chain's CDR3 is CASSPDRGSEYEKLFF. The CDR3 DNA follows: TGTGCCAGCAGCCCCGATCGCGGGTCGGAGTATGAAAAACTGTTTTTT.

This clone was observed at least ten times. The rearrangement links TRBV5-6 to TRBJ2-7, with D perhaps matching TRBD2 (5 bases). V was shortened by 5 bases and J by 3 bases, with 18 bases between the two germline ends. Germline lookup yields CDR1 SGHDT and CDR2 YYEEEE. CDR3 length: 15 amino acids. CDR3 in amino acids: CASSSDGRLNYEQYF. DNA of the CDR3: TGTGCCAGCAGTTCGGACGGAAGACTAAACTACGAGCAGTACTTC.

As DNA, the CDR3 is TGCGCCAGCAGCCGATCCGGGACAGGGGGTGAAAAACTGTTTTTT. Translating gives CASSRSGTGGEKLFF. The chain is built from TRBV5-1 and TRBJ1-4; 11 nucleotides agree with TRBD1. The length of the CDR3 is 15 residues. Trimming removed 4 bases from V and 7 bases from J; junction bases left unmatched: 6. Per the germline V gene, CDR1 is SGHRS and CDR2 is YFSETQ. Supplemented by reference TRBV5-1 and TRBJ1-4, the full variable domain reads KAGVTQTPRYLIKTRGQQVTLSCSPISGHRSVSWYQQTPGQGLQFLFEYFSETQRNKGNFPGRFSGRQFSNSRSEMNVSTLELGDSALYLCASSRSGTGGEKLFFGSGTQLSVL.

This chain uses TRBV11-2 with TRBJ2-1; no clear D. The CDR3 is 12 amino acids. Germline V gene data show CDR1 as SGHAT and CDR2 as FQNNGV. Deletions cut 1 base from V and 11 bases from J, with 9 bases between. CDR3 in DNA: TGTGCCAGCAGCTTAGTGTCCGCTAAGCAGTTCTTC. Translating gives CASSLVSAKQFF.

V usage is TRBV2 and J usage is TRBJ1-2; D is unresolved. The CDR3 sequence is 13 residues long. V lost 6 bases and J lost 0, with 8 bases in between. Per the germline V gene, CDR1 is SNHLY and CDR2 is FYNNEI. DNA of the CDR3: TGTGCCAGCAGGGGCTTACCTAACTATGGCTACACCTTC. Its protein product is CASRGLPNYGYTF.

Turning to this clone: The same CDR3 also results from other DNA sequences found in this sample. The V gene is TRBV28, the J gene TRBJ2-7; the match to TRBD2 covers 9 bases. Losses at the gene ends were 2 bases for V and 4 bases for J; bases not matched to a gene: 6. Germline V lookup: CDR1 MDHEN, CDR2 SYDVKM. The CDR3 spans 15 residues. The CDR3 nucleotides are TGTGCCAGCAGTTTAAGAGCGGGAGGTTCGTACGAGCAGTACTTC. It encodes CASSLRAGGSYEQYF.

This clone showed up just once. V usage is TRBV27 and J usage is TRBJ1-2; the D gene is possibly TRBD1 (5 bases). CDR1 MNHEY and CDR2 SMNVEV come from the germline V gene (reference sequence). CDR3 length: 14 residues. The V gene lost 4 bases and the J gene lost 4 bases, with 13 bases spanning the gap. The CDR3 here is CASSSAGGVYGYTF. Here the CDR3 DNA reads TGTGCCAGCAGTTCAGCGGGGGGTGTCTATGGCTACACCTTC.